The 30 T cell receptor beta chains in this list originate from one sample, sequenced in a study of radiotherapy plus CTLA-4 blockade in lung cancer. The method was immunoSEQ multiplex PCR; TCRdb's version includes in-frame clones alone and lacks a portion of them. The table has about 43,000 clones, about 70% seen once; the top ten hold roughly 25%. Specimen: peripheral blood, collected from a patient treated with radiotherapy plus ipilimumab. All receptors come from a human donor with non-small cell lung cancer who had a partial response to radiotherapy plus ipilimumab.

The V call is TRBV9, the J call TRBJ2-3; D perhaps matches TRBD1 (5 bases). V was trimmed by 1 base and J by 1 base, leaving 10 bases between them. The CDR3 is 15 residues long. Germline CDR1 reads SGDLS; CDR2 reads YYNGEE. The CDR3 here is CASSVQGVRTDTQYF. CDR3 bases: TGTGCCAGCAGCGTACAAGGGGTTCGCACAGATACGCAGTATTTT.

On this clone: At one boundary the junction diverges from the germline segment, which might be a read error. The gene calls are TRBV30 and TRBJ1-2, with D perhaps matching TRBD1 (5 bases). Germline lookup yields CDR1 GTSNPN and CDR2 SVGIG (reference sequence). The CDR3 has 12 residues. The CDR3 DNA reads TGTGCCTGGAGTCTCGGGCAGGGTCGTGAAAGCTTC. Translation: CAWSLGQGRESF.

Regarding this clone: The junction does not match germline at one end; this may be a read error. The chain links TRBV2 to TRBJ1-4; 11 positions agree with TRBD1. The CDR3 contains 14 residues. Germline CDR1 and CDR2: SNHLY and FYNNEI. The CDR3 region has the DNA TGTGCCAGCAACCCAGGACAGGGGGCGGCCGCCGGGAAGTTT. Amino acid sequence: CASNPGQGAAAGKF. The whole variable domain, remainder taken from reference TRBV2 and TRBJ1-4, is EPEVTQTPSHQVTQMGQEVILRCVPISNHLYFYWYRQILGQKVEFLVSFYNNEISEKSEIFDDQFSVERPDGSNFTLKIRSTKLEDSAMYFCASNPGQGAAAGKFGSGTQLSVL.

The chain is built from TRBV19 and TRBJ2-2, with D possibly TRBD1 on 6 matching bases. V dropped 7 bases and J dropped 4 bases, with 16 bases sitting between them. In germline, CDR1 is LNHDA, CDR2 SQIVND (reference sequence). This CDR3 contains 15 residues. The CDR3 nucleotides are TGTGCCAGTACCAGACAGGAGACGGGCACCGGGGAGCTGTTTTTT. Translated, it gives CASTRQETGTGELFF.

The V call is TRBV5-1, the J call TRBJ1-1; D remains unclear. This CDR3 spans 13 amino acids. Germline loops: CDR1 SGHRS, CDR2 YFSETQ. Trimming pared 0 bases from V and 8 bases from J, leaving 11 bases between. In DNA, the CDR3 is TGCGCCAGCAGCTTGGACAGCCCTTCGGAAGCTTTCTTT. It translates to CASSLDSPSEAFF.

The chain has TRBV7-2 and TRBJ1-4; TRBD1 might be the D (6 bases). Germline loops: CDR1 SGHTA, CDR2 FQGNSA. V shed 1 base and J shed 8 bases, with 14 bases lying between them. The CDR3 spans 15 residues. CDR3 region: CASSLGGGQREKLFF. CDR3 DNA sequence: TGTGCCAGCAGCTTAGGCGGGGGGCAACGGGAAAAACTGTTTTTT.

The V gene is TRBV25-1, the J gene TRBJ1-2; D may be TRBD1 (5 bases). There are 15 residues in the CDR3. V was trimmed by 0 bases and J by 6 bases, leaving 14 bases between them. From germline, CDR1 is MGHDK and CDR2 SYGVNS. CDR3 bases: TGTGCCAGCAGTGAATATAAGGGGACTGTTGATGGCTACACCTTC. Amino acid sequence: CASSEYKGTVDGYTF.

This clone came up a few times. This chain connects TRBV4-2 to TRBJ2-1; a weak D match, TRBD2 (5 bases). The ends were cut back, 0 bases at V and 7 bases at J, with 16 bases in the middle. This CDR3 has 16 amino acids. The germline V gene has CDR1 LGHNA and CDR2 YNFKEQ. The CDR3 DNA follows: TGTGCCAGCAGCCAAGAGGTCAAGGCGGGCCATAATGAGCAGTTCTTC. It codes for CASSQEVKAGHNEQFF.

The V call is TRBV5-1, the J call TRBJ2-5, with TRBD2 identical over 7 bases. There are 14 residues in the CDR3. Germline CDR1 SGHRS, CDR2 YFSETQ. J gave up 4 bases and V 6 bases, and 9 bases lay outside the gene matches. The DNA for the CDR3 is TGCGCCAGCAACATCCCAGGGAGGGGAGAGACCCAGTACTTC. Its protein is CASNIPGRGETQYF.

The V call is TRBV7-2, the J call TRBJ2-3; TRBD2 agrees at 8 bases. Germline V lookup: CDR1 SGHTA, CDR2 FQGNSA. Trimming took 2 bases from V and 5 from J; bases not matched to a gene: 9. This CDR3 is built from 16 residues. The CDR3, as DNA: TGTGCCAGCAGCTTAATAGGCAGCGGGGGCGGAGATACGCAGTATTTT. This encodes CASSLIGSGGGDTQYF.

This clone has a handful of counts. The CDR3 region has the DNA TGTGCCAGCGGGACACAGGGGGCGGGGGCCTACGAGCAGTACTTC. It specifies CASGTQGAGAYEQYF. This chain joins TRBV6-5 and TRBJ2-7; 9 bases match TRBD1. The CDR3 consists of 15 residues. Germline V CDR1 and CDR2: MNHEY, SVGAGI. V gave up 8 bases and J gave up 2 bases; unmatched junction bases: 10.

This clone was picked up a small number of times. The chain carries TRBV6-1 and TRBJ1-2; 8 bases line up with TRBD1. The CDR3 covers 15 residues. CDR1 is MNHNS and CDR2 is SASEGT in the germline V gene. J was trimmed by 6 bases and V by 1 base; bases with no gene match: 7. Here the CDR3 DNA reads TGTGCCAGCAGTGAAGGGGAGGACAGGGTGGATGGCTACACCTTC. Translating it yields CASSEGEDRVDGYTF.

CDR3 region: CASSLGAQGGEQFF. DNA for the CDR3: TGTGCCAGCAGCTTAGGAGCGCAAGGGGGTGAGCAGTTCTTC. The J gene is TRBJ2-1, the V gene TRBV7-2, with a possible D match to TRBD1 (6 bases). Trimming pared 1 base from V and 9 bases from J, leaving 13 bases between. This CDR3 comprises 14 residues. Per the germline V gene, CDR1 is SGHTA and CDR2 is FQGNSA.

The V and J genes are TRBV7-2 and TRBJ1-2; 7 bases agree with TRBD1. The CDR3 sequence is 13 residues long. CDR1 is SGHTA and CDR2 is FQGNSA in the germline V gene. With V trimmed by 5 bases and J by 4 bases, 4 bases remained unmatched. The CDR3 coding sequence is TGTGCCAGCAGCCGGGGACAGATCTATGGCTACACCTTC. This codes for CASSRGQIYGYTF.

This CDR3 is CATSRDQARSNIQYF. The CDR3 DNA follows: TGTGCCACCAGCAGAGATCAAGCGAGGTCGAACATTCAGTACTTC. This rearrangement joins TRBV15 to TRBJ2-4; D gene ambiguous. Germline V gene data show CDR1 as LNHNV and CDR2 as YYDKDF (reference sequence). The V end was cut by 0 bases, the J end by 7 bases, with 13 bases between. This CDR3 is 15 amino acids long.

The chain links TRBV2 to TRBJ1-2, with unresolved D. The V gene lost 7 bases and the J gene lost 6 bases, with 15 bases spanning the gap. Germline CDR1 SNHLY, CDR2 FYNNEI. The CDR3 covers 13 residues. The CDR3 DNA follows: TGTGCCAGCATCCGAACGTGGGCAGATGGCTACACCTTC. Translation: CASIRTWADGYTF. Looking up the rest from reference TRBV2 and TRBJ1-2 gives the full variable domain: EPEVTQTPSHQVTQMGQEVILRCVPISNHLYFYWYRQILGQKVEFLVSFYNNEISEKSEIFDDQFSVERPDGSNFTLKIRSTKLEDSAMYFCASIRTWADGYTFGSGTRLTVV.

This clone was seen more than once but under ten times. The chain employs TRBV7-3 and TRBJ2-1, with 8 bases aligning to TRBD2. Germline CDR1 and CDR2: SGHTA and FQGTGA. The CDR3 extends over 16 amino acids. V lost 1 base and J lost 10; bases outside the gene matches: 12. The CDR3, as DNA: TGTGCCAGCAGCTTAATTGGCCTAGCGGGCCCTGGAGAGCAGTTCTTC. Its protein is CASSLIGLAGPGEQFF. Drawing the rest from reference TRBV7-3 and TRBJ2-1, the complete variable domain is GAGVSQTPSNKVTEKGKYVELRCDPISGHTALYWYRQSLGQGPEFLIYFQGTGAADDSGLPNDRFFAVRPEGSVSTLKIQRTERGDSAVYLCASSLIGLAGPGEQFFGPGTRLTVL.

J is TRBJ1-3 and V is TRBV4-1; 10 positions agree with TRBD1. CDR3 length: 20 amino acids. Germline lookup yields CDR1 MGHRA and CDR2 YSYEKL. The V segment lost 3 bases and the J segment 2 bases; nucleotides outside the gene matches: 16. The CDR3 is CASSHPMRAGTGVAGNTIYF. CDR3 coding DNA: TGCGCCAGCAGCCACCCTATGCGAGCCGGGACAGGGGTGGCTGGAAACACCATATATTTT.

In its sample, this clone was seen once. This rearrangement joins TRBV27 to TRBJ2-1, with a tentative D call TRBD2 (5 bases). CDR1 is MNHEY and CDR2 is SMNVEV in the germline V gene (reference sequence). This CDR3 is built from 12 residues. The germline V and J ends were trimmed by 8 bases and 1 base, with 6 bases remaining between them. The CDR3 DNA is TGTGCCAGCGGGAGTTCCTACAATGAGCAGTTCTTC. Residues: CASGSSYNEQFF.

To note about this clone: An end of the junction differs from the germline gene, which may be a read error. The V gene is TRBV6-6, the J gene TRBJ2-5; TRBD1 might be the D (6 bases). Germline CDR1 MNHNY, CDR2 SVGAGI (reference sequence). This CDR3 spans 13 amino acids. CDR3 DNA: TGTGCCAGCATCCGGGACAACCAAGTGACCCAGTACTTC. It yields the protein CASIRDNQVTQYF.

The J gene is TRBJ2-1, the V gene TRBV18, with 8 bases identical to TRBD2. V lost 6 bases to trimming and J lost 2 bases; unmatched junction nucleotides: 12. CDR3 size: 17 residues. CDR1 is KGHSH, CDR2 LQKENI, per germline. The CDR3 reads CASSQYGGESPYNEQFF. The DNA of the CDR3 is TGTGCCAGCTCTCAGTACGGGGGGGAGTCCCCCTACAATGAGCAGTTCTTC.

The V call is TRBV7-3, the J call TRBJ2-7, with TRBD2 identical over 12 bases. Losses at the gene ends were 5 bases for V and 7 bases for J; bases not matched to a gene: 6. The CDR3 is made up of 14 amino acids. CDR1 SGHTA and CDR2 FQGTGA come from the germline V gene. For the CDR3, the DNA is TGTGCCAGCAGCCAGACTAGCGGGAGTGGGGAGCAGTACTTC. Amino acid sequence: CASSQTSGSGEQYF.

The chain couples TRBV11-2 to TRBJ2-1; 10 nucleotides align to TRBD1. This CDR3 comprises 15 residues. Trimming removed 5 bases from V and 5 bases from J; junction bases left unmatched: 6. In germline, CDR1 is SGHAT, CDR2 FQNNGV. The CDR3 loop reads CASSVGTGVDNEQFF. The CDR3 bases are TGTGCCAGCAGCGTAGGGACAGGGGTAGACAATGAGCAGTTCTTC. Together with reference TRBV11-2 and TRBJ2-1, the CDR3 gives the full variable domain: EAGVAQSPRYKIIEKRQSVAFWCNPISGHATLYWYQQILGQGPKLLIQFQNNGVVDDSQLPKDRFSAERLKGVDSTLKIQPAKLEDSAVYLCASSVGTGVDNEQFFGPGTRLTVL.

The chain links TRBV5-5 to TRBJ2-2; 7 bases match TRBD2. Germline V gene sequence: CDR1 SGHKS, CDR2 YYEKEE (reference sequence). Unmatched junction bases numbered 1, after V lost 0 bases and J lost 5 bases. The CDR3 runs 14 residues. The CDR3 loop is CASSLAGGTGELFF. The CDR3 DNA sequence: TGTGCCAGCAGCTTGGCCGGGGGGACCGGGGAGCTGTTTTTT.

The rearrangement uses TRBV5-5 and TRBJ2-5; 9 bases agree with TRBD2. Germline lookup yields CDR1 SGHKS and CDR2 YYEKEE (reference sequence). CDR3 length equals 15 residues. V trimming: 5 bases; J trimming: 1 base; junction bases outside the gene matches: 6. The CDR3 here is CASRVAGALQETQYF. DNA for the CDR3: TGTGCCAGCAGGGTAGCGGGGGCCCTCCAAGAGACCCAGTACTTC.

CDR3 sequence (DNA): TGCGCCAGCAGCTCGGGGCCAGGGGAAGAGACCCAGTACTTC. It translates to CASSSGPGEETQYF. The gene calls are TRBV5-1 and TRBJ2-5; the D gene is possibly TRBD1 (6 bases). Trimming shortened V by 3 bases and J by 3 bases, and 12 bases separated the two germline ends. This CDR3 is 14 amino acids long. CDR1 SGHRS and CDR2 YFSETQ come from the germline V gene.

Points on this clone: The junction and the germline gene differ at one end; a read error may be behind it. The gene calls are TRBV5-1 and TRBJ1-1; D is possibly TRBD1 (6 bases). Per the germline V gene, CDR1 is SGHRS and CDR2 is YFSETQ. The CDR3 length is 15 residues. CDR3 nucleotide sequence: TGCGCCAGCACAAAGGGGGGGGAGGCGAACGCTGAAGCTTTCTTT. This encodes CASTKGGEANAEAFF.

The chain joins TRBV7-2 to TRBJ2-1; 8 positions agree with TRBD2. V was pared by 3 bases and J by 7 bases, with 2 bases of the junction left unmatched. Germline V lookup: CDR1 SGHTA, CDR2 FQGNSA. The CDR3 totals 13 residues. The CDR3 DNA follows: TGTGCCAGCAGCTTCCTAGCGGGTAATGAGCAGTTCTTC. As protein: CASSFLAGNEQFF.

This clone was seen more than once but under ten times. The chain recombines TRBV6-6 with TRBJ1-3; maybe TRBD1 (6 bases). The CDR3 spans 16 residues. CDR1 and CDR2 (germline): MNHNY, SVGAGI (reference sequence). The germline V and J ends were trimmed by 4 bases and 4 bases, with 17 bases remaining between them. This CDR3 is CASSWDKISSGNTIYF. The CDR3 nucleotides are TGTGCCAGCAGTTGGGACAAAATTTCGTCAGGAAACACCATATATTTT.

This clone was seen a single time. The chain employs TRBV5-1 and TRBJ1-2; 7 nucleotides align to TRBD1. The germline gives CDR1 SGHRS, CDR2 YFSETQ. Trimming cost V 3 bases and J 4 bases; bases outside gene matches: 9. CDR3 length equals 15 residues. The CDR3 sequence is CASSYTGTDIYGYTF. CDR3 sequence (DNA): TGCGCCAGCAGCTACACCGGGACAGATATCTATGGCTACACCTTC.